The clone carrying this TCR beta chain was detected a few times. Its target is unknown. Regions amplified from RNA transcripts were the TCR beta CDR3 regions. HTBI primers were used for first-round RT-PCR of the TCR CDR3. MiXCR, run by TCRdb on the multiplex PCR reads, gives a single entry per CDR3 protein. The sample contains approximately 610,000 distinct CDR3 sequences, roughly 15% of which appear only once. The data originate from a study of T cells in Graves' hyperthyroidism and ophthalmopathy. Study conclusions and caveats: Stable hyperthyroidism and ophthalmopathy were separated using 13 V-J signatures.

In making diagnoses, clinical symptoms, serum thyroxine and TRAb, thyroid ultrasound and orbital computed tomography were all used. Germline values: CDR1 LGHDT, CDR2 YNNKEL (reference sequence). V was pared by 4 bases and J by 0 bases, with 5 bases of the junction left unmatched. The CDR3 length is 16 residues. The sequenced material came from blood. The source of this sequence is a woman aged 40 to 55 with Graves' ophthalmopathy. This rearrangement joins TRBV3-1 to TRBJ1-3; 8 bases line up with TRBD1. The CDR3 bases are TGTGCCAGCAGCCGTGGGACAGGTGACTCTGGAAACACCATATATTTT. Amino acid sequence: CASSRGTGDSGNTIYF.